The clone carrying this T cell receptor (beta chain) has a single count. This entry comes from a study of blood T cell repertoires in COVID-19. Study-wide background: Some COVID-19 samples were acute and others convalescent; all came from the United States, Italy and Spain. T cells, B-cell-depleted T cells, or PBMCs supplied cDNA or gDNA.

Trimming stripped 1 base from V and 0 bases from J, with 8 bases between. Germline CDR1 reads SGHDT; CDR2 reads YYEEEE. The CDR3 spans 15 residues. In the study's own analysis: From reference gene primer amplification, estimates of nucleated cell counts were derived. Sequencing was performed with immunoSEQ multiplex PCR; in TCRdb, only in-frame clones are kept and a portion is missing. From that table come the V and J calls and clone size; the DNA was used to work out D and trimming. The sample yields 190,000 or so clones, 89% seen once. Material: peripheral blood. The chain uses TRBV5-6 and TRBJ2-1; tentative D call: TRBD2 (7 bases). This receptor was identified in a man aged 40-49 years with acute or convalescent COVID-19. The CDR3 bases are TGTGCCAGCAGCTTGAGGGGGGGCTCCTACAATGAGCAGTTCTTC. Translated, it gives CASSLRGGSYNEQFF.